This TCR beta chain is drawn from a study of cytomegalovirus exposure and HLA in healthy donors (dated by TCRdb to about 2017). Broadly, across the study: In an earlier analysis of under 600 of the donors, 276 Gb of sequence data and 90 million to 120 million unique TCR beta sequences from about 190 million T cells were reported. Among about 360 genotyped donors of the cohort, an average of 235,054 unique TCR beta nucleotide sequences were sequenced per donor, 15% to 20% of them non-productive. The study profiled the T cell repertoires of about 640 subjects by immunosequencing and related them to cytomegalovirus serostatus. A handful of DR-DQ haplotypes were treated as single units for association and clustering because of strong linkage in the cohort. Roughly 300 gigabases of sequencing data and around 90 million unique TCR sequences made up an early release that covered around 640 HLA-typed donors. Both class I and class II loci were covered by HLA typing, at four-digit resolution. The genetic ancestry cluster associated with self-reported Caucasian donors included roughly 84% of the approximately 410 genotyped donors. A later analysis re-examined previously published TCR beta repertoires from roughly 720 donors and added high-resolution HLA genotyping to investigate patterns of TCR occurrence. Donor age, sex, ethnicity and CMV serostatus were compiled together with the repertoire data. The number of donors typed differed by locus, with 629-630 for A, B, C, DRB1 and DQB1, approximately 500 for DQA1, 600 to 610 for DPA1, and over 400 for DPB1. The study aimed to test whether signatures of past pathogen exposure could be identified by cataloging public T cell receptors. A later genetic analysis took genome-wide SNP genotypes for about 55% of the 666 donors and used that subset as a discovery cohort. Besides the first cohort of under 700 subjects, a separate validation cohort made up of around 120 different subjects was used. To decide whether each TCR beta V gene segment behaved as functional or pseudogenic, an earlier analysis of fewer than 750 of the donors relied on high-throughput TCR beta sequencing. To predict cytomegalovirus infection status, the study brought together high-throughput TCR immunosequencing, statistical association of individual TCRs with disease status, and machine learning. Rather than drawing on any new phenotypic data, the later analysis identified candidate immune exposures from TCR beta sequences and the way those sequences occurred across donors. All discovery cohort repertoires had been generated using a single sequencing platform. Overall results and qualifications from the work: Immune exposure information for the cohort was limited to CMV serostatus. According to a later analysis, parvovirus B19, influenza, CMV and Epstein-Barr virus appeared linked to several top co-occurrence clusters. When HLA alleles, especially DR and DQ, strongly co-occurred, TCR associations were difficult to assign to individual alleles. An association between a missense DCLRE1C variant and V-gene and J-gene trimming of TCR beta chains was found in a later genetic analysis and replicated in an independent cohort. Broadly in line with IMGT annotations, most TCR beta V segments showed up in productive rearrangements about 87% or about 30% of the time in an earlier analysis of about 500 of the donors. A later analysis found that HLA-associated TCR beta chains were more clonally expanded and had lower generation probabilities than equally common non-associated chains. In this cohort, only TCR beta chains were sequenced, and detectable features were limited by the absence of alpha or paired-chain data. Some IMGT-functional V segments, including TRBV6-2 and TRBV6-3, could not be told apart with the 87-base-pair reads, so those segments were excluded. Because some donors lacked HLA typing at each locus, the association tests relied only on the typed subset. A cluster of highly shared sequence variants was judged likely to be a technical artifact of the sequencing pipeline. Specific HLA alleles were associated with 15,000 to 20,000 TCR beta sequences at a false discovery rate of 0.05 in a later analysis. Most TCR sequences were seen in very few donors, while some public TCRs were found in many individuals. A further reported finding was that TCR beta sequences accurately predicted the HLA-A and HLA-B alleles for most subjects in the first cohort. Because counts were too low, about 15 rarely observed V segments, including chromosome 9 orphons, were left out of the earlier analysis of some 600 of the donors. The study gave a list of 150 to 200 TCR beta chains associated with cytomegalovirus. A later analysis found that TCR association rates varied across HLA loci, with DRB1 alleles showing the most associated TCRs and HLA-C alleles the fewest. Three of the identified cytomegalovirus-associated TCR beta chains were confirmed in vitro to be specific for cytomegalovirus antigens. A later genetic analysis reported fewer N-insertions in productive TCRs among donors in an Asian-associated ancestry cluster than the roughly 700-donor mean. In a later analysis, most CMV-associated TCR beta chains were found to appear HLA-restricted, with HLA associations seemingly driven largely by CMV exposure. Correlated functional status among segregating V segments might be attributable to linkage disequilibrium, but an unknown experimental factor could not be ruled out. In both the original and validation cohorts, the classifier was reported to diagnose cytomegalovirus status with high specificity and sensitivity. The authors suggested that the approach could potentially be extended to other disease states and immunological phenotypes. Presence/absence analyses assumed roughly uniform sequencing depth across donors, an assumption that may not hold.

A word on this clone: Which antigen it targets is not known.

The cohort consisted of approximately 690 healthy bone marrow donors. At the time of sampling, all cohort members were nominally healthy, though unrecorded immune exposures were likely present. The donor tested CMV seronegative and was one of the 352 seronegative cohort members. A peripheral blood sample was provided by each donor, and peripheral blood mononuclear cells were used for TCR beta sequencing. Genomic DNA extraction from the blood cell samples was performed with the Qiagen DNeasy Blood Extraction Kit. The library relied on the immunoSEQ multiplex PCR assay. A mixture of 60 forward primers for TCR Vbeta segments and 13 reverse primers for TCR Jbeta segments was used in the multiplex PCR. The CDR3 region of rearranged TCR beta genes was amplified from genomic DNA by a multiplex PCR assay. On the Illumina HiSeq System, the amplified TCR beta libraries were sequenced as 87-base-pair reads. On the study's bioinformatics: In a later analysis, approximately 74 million unique TCR beta chains were counted across the 650 to 750 repertoires, and roughly 11 million of these chains were shared by at least two donors. A nearest-neighbor algorithm error-corrected the raw reads and collapsed the reads into unique sequences, merging closely related sequences to remove PCR and sequencing errors. Alignment of CDR3 sequences to IMGT reference sequences was used to assign V, D and J gene segments. For a sequence to be retained, at least a six-nucleotide match to both a V gene segment and a J gene segment was required. Rearrangements were called productive when the CDR3 lacked stop codons and stayed in frame with V and J; all others were non-productive. Following IMGT convention, CDR3 was defined as the stretch from the second conserved V-encoded cysteine to the conserved J-encoded phenylalanine. Sequences without an unambiguous match to a single V gene segment were excluded from the earlier analysis of over 500 of the donors. An earlier analysis of 587 of the donors classified V segments as functional when productive rearrangements were above 56.7% and as segregating when the standard deviation between donors was above 5%. A statistical classification framework was built to diagnose cytomegalovirus status from the catalog of TCR beta chain sequences. In a later analysis, V and J genes were assigned by comparing TCR nucleotide sequences against IMGT/GENE-DB human TR gene sequences. The TCRdist pipeline was used in a later analysis to assign CDR3 sequences and most-parsimonious VDJ recombination scenarios. In a later analysis, each TCR beta chain was defined by its CDR3 amino acid sequence together with its V-gene family, and reads without a unique V-gene family were excluded. As a way to deal with suspected cross-contamination and a sequencing artifact, a later analysis dropped 450 to 700 nucleotide sequences that were highly shared and had low generation probability. A later analysis calculated a clonal expansion index for each public chain from normalized within-repertoire ranks of inferred template counts. A later analysis computed generation probabilities with a VDJ recombination model fitted to out-of-frame rearrangements, and checked the results against IGoR. In a later analysis, TCR-TCR, TCR-HLA and TCR-CMV co-occurrence was scored with hypergeometric tests, and a repertoire-size bias correction was applied to TCR pairs. In a later analysis, false discovery rates were estimated by permuting HLA or CMV assignments 20 times. In a later analysis, co-occurring TCRs were grouped with DBSCAN, and TCRdist sequence similarity was added when clustering was performed within HLA-allele-positive subsets. Repertoires with fewer than 30,000 or more than 120,000 public chains were left out of co-occurrence clustering, as were several repertoires with anomalous nucleotide sharing. Here the immuneACCESS table is served through TCRdb, limited to in-frame sequences with V and J called. Missing clones are a known gap in these copies; in checked studies unresolved V genes cover under half, and the rest lacks a known reason. V, J and clone size are taken as reported in that table, and D and trimming were inferred from the DNA itself. The sample's table covers about 140,000 clones. Approximately 2.5% of the sample lies in the top ten.

The germline V gene sets CDR1 to SGDLS and CDR2 to YYNGEE. From V the trimming removes 0 bases and from J it removes 0 bases, while the gene matches leave 3 bases of the junction unaccounted for. The CDR3 contains 16 residues, cysteine and phenylalanine counted. Only the CDR3 portion is preserved as DNA: 48 bases, with reading frame beginning at the first base. Sequencing used PBMCs. The sequence derives from a man aged 40-50 years in good health and CMV-seronegative. Here the chain combines TRBV9 and TRBJ2-7; TRBD2 agrees with 10 junctional bases. CDR3 protein: CASSVAASGSSYEQYF. The bases read TGTGCCAGCAGCGTAGCGGCTAGCGGGAGCTCCTACGAGCAGTACTTC.